Detailed here is one T cell receptor (beta chain). Germline assignment: CDR1 GTSNPN and CDR2 SVGIG (reference sequence). Trimming at V came to 2 bases and at J to 2 bases, leaving 11 bases not matched to a gene. The CDR3 contains 17 residues. This sample is part of a study of blood T cell repertoires in COVID-19. About the research overall: Acute-phase and convalescent COVID-19 samples originated in the United States, Italy and Spain. PBMCs, B-cell-depleted T cells, or T cells were the source of the cDNA or gDNA that made up the material.

Study processing details: Amplification with reference gene primers provided the estimates of nucleated cell counts. Sequenced by immunoSEQ multiplex PCR; TCRdb stores in-frame clones only, minus some. Clone size and the V and J calls come from that table; the DNA yielded D and trimming. The sample lists about 140,000 clones, approximately 80% occurring once. The clonotype was recovered from a man between 60 and 75 years old with active or convalescent COVID-19. The rearrangement joins TRBV30 to TRBJ1-5; 8 positions agree with TRBD1. The sequenced sample consisted of peripheral blood. The CDR3 sequence: CAWSWAGGGEGNQPQHF. CDR3 nucleotide sequence: TGTGCCTGGAGTTGGGCAGGGGGCGGCGAAGGCAATCAGCCCCAGCATTTT. Full variable domain (missing parts from reference TRBV30 and TRBJ1-5): SQTIHQWPATLVQPVGSPLSLECTVEGTSNPNLYWYRQAAGRGLQLLFYSVGIGQISSEVPQNLSASRPQDRQFILSSKKLLLSDSGFYLCAWSWAGGGEGNQPQHFGDGTRLSIL.